Given below is one TCR beta chain in context. Its antigen is not known. Assay used: immunoSEQ multiplex PCR; TCRdb lists only in-frame clones, some missing. The sample lists roughly 50,000 clones, roughly 90% occurring once. The sample is drawn from a study of T cell responses to AZD1222 COVID-19 vaccine. General study points: Seropositive AZD1222 recipients at baseline numbered only 6 or 7. Among the donors, most were white British and more were female, and clonal diversity was possibly underestimated. Vaccine-associated CD4 TCRs spanned spike, dominant at 160-218 and 743-854. After two AZD1222 doses, spike-specific TCR breadth and depth rose versus day 0.

The receptor was isolated from an adult who received the AZD1222 COVID-19 vaccine. The input for sequencing was peripheral blood, taken 28 days after the second AZD1222 dose.

CDR3 DNA sequence: TGTGCCAGCAGGCAGGGGGTTGATGAAAAACTGTTTTTT. It is translated as CASRQGVDEKLFF. The chain uses TRBV28 and TRBJ1-4; TRBD1 matches at 7 bases. The length of the CDR3 is 13 residues. Germline CDR1 is MDHEN and CDR2 is SYDVKM. V gave up 6 bases and J gave up 6 bases; unmatched junction bases: 4.